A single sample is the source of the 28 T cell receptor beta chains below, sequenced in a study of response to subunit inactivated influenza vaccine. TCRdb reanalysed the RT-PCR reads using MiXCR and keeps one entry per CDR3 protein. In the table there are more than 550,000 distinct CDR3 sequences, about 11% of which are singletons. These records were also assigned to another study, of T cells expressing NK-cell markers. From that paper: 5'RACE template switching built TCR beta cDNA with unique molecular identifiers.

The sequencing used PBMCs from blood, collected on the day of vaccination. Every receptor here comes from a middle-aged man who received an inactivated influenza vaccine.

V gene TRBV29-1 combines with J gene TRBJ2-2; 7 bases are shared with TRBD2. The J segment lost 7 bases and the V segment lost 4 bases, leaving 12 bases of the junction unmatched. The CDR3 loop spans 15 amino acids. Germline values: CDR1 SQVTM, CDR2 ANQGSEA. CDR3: CSVGSRASGDGELFF. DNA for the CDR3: TGCAGCGTTGGTTCCCGGGCTAGCGGAGACGGGGAGCTGTTTTTT.

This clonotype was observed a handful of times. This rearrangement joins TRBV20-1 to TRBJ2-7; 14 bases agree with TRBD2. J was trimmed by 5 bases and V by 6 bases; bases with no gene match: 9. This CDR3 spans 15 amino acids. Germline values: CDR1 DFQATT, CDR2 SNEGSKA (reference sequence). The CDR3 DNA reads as TGCAGTGCGGAACGGGGACTAGCGGGAGTGGACGAGCAGTACTTC. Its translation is CSAERGLAGVDEQYF.

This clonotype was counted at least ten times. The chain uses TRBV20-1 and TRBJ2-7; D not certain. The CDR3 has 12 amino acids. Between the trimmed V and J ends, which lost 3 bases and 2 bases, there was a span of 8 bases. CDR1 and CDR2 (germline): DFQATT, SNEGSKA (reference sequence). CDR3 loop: CSASVLTYEQYF. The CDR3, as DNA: TGCAGTGCTAGCGTACTAACCTACGAGCAGTACTTC.

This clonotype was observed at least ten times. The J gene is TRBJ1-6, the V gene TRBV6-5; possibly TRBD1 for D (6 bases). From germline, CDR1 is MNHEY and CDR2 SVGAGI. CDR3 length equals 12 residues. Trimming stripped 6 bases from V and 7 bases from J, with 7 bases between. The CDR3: CASSRGNSPLHF. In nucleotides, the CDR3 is TGTGCCAGCAGCAGGGGAAATTCACCCCTCCACTTT.

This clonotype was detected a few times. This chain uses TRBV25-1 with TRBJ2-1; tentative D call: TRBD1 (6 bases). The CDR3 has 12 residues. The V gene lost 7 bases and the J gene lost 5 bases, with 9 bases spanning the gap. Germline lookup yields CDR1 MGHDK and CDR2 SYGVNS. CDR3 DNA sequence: TGTGCCAGCACCTGGACAGACAATGAGCAGTTCTTC. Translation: CASTWTDNEQFF.

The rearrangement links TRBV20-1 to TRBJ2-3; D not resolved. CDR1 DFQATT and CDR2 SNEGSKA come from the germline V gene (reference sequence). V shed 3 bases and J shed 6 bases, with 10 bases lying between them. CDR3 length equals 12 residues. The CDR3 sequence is CSARVGADTQYF. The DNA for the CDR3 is TGCAGTGCTAGGGTTGGCGCTGATACGCAGTATTTT.

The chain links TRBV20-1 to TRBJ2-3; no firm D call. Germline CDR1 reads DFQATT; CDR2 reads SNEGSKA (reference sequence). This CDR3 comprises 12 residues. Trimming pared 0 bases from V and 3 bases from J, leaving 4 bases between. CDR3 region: CSARDGTDTQYF. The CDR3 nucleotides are TGCAGTGCTAGAGATGGAACAGATACGCAGTATTTT.

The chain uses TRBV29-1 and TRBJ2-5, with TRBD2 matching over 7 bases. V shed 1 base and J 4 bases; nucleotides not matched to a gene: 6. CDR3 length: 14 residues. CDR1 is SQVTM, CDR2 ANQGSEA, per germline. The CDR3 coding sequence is TGCAGCGTTGAAGCCGGGGGGAAGCGAGAGACCCAGTACTTC. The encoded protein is CSVEAGGKRETQYF.

The CDR3: CASSLKGQAKNIQYF. DNA for the CDR3: TGTGCCAGCAGTTTAAAAGGGCAAGCCAAAAACATTCAGTACTTC. The chain links TRBV12-3 or TRBV12-4 to TRBJ2-4; D unresolved. The CDR3 is made up of 15 amino acids. With 2 bases removed from V and 0 bases from J, the gap between germline ends came to 8 bases.

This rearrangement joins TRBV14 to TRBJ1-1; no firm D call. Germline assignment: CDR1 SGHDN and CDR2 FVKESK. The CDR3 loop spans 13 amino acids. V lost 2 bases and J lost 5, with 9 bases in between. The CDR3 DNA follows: TGTGCCAGCAGCCAAATGACGGGGACTGAAGCTTTCTTT. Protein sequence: CASSQMTGTEAFF.

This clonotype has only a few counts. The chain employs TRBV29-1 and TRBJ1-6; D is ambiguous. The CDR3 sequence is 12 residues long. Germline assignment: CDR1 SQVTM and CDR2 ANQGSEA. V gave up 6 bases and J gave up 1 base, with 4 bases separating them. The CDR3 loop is CSVGSYNSPLHF. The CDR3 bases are TGCAGCGTGGGGTCCTATAATTCACCCCTCCACTTT.

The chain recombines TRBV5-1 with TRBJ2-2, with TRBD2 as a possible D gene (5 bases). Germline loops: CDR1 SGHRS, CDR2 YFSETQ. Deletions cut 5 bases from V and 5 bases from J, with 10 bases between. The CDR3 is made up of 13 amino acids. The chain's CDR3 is CASSGSGTGELFF. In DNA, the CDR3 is TGCGCCAGCAGTGGCTCGGGGACCGGGGAGCTGTTTTTT.

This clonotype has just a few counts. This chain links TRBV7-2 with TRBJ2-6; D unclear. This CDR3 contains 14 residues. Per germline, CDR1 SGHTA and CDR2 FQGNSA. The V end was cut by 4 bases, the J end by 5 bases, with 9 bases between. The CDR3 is CASSSTERANVLTF. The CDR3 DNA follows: TGTGCCAGCAGCTCCACAGAAAGGGCCAACGTCCTGACTTTC.

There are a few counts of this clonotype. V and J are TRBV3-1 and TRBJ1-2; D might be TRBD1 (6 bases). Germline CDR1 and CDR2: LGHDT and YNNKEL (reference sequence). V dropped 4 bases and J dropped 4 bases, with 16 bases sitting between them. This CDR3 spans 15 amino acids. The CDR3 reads CASSLGTNTIYGYTF. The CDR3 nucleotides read TGTGCCAGCAGCCTCGGGACAAATACCATCTATGGCTACACCTTC. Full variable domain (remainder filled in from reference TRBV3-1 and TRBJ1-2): DTAVSQTPKYLVTQMGNDKSIKCEQNLGHDTMYWYKQDSKKFLKIMFSYNNKELIINETVPNRFSPKSPDKAHLNLHINSLELGDSAVYFCASSLGTNTIYGYTFGSGTRLTVV.

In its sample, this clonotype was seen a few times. CDR3 region: CASSQGVSSTDTQYF. The DNA of the CDR3 is TGCGCCAGCAGCCAAGGGGTGTCCAGCACAGATACGCAGTATTTT. The chain has TRBV4-3 and TRBJ2-3; D remains ambiguous. Per germline, CDR1 LGHNA and CDR2 YSLEER. Trimming stripped 1 base from V and 0 bases from J, with 8 bases between. The CDR3 extends over 15 amino acids.

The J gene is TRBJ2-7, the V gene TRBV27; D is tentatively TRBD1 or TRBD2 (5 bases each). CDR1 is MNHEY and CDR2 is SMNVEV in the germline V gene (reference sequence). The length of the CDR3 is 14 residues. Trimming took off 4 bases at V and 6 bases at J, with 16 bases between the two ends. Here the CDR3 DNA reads TGTGCCAGCAGTTCAACCGGGACGAGAGGCGAGCAGTACTTC. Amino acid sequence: CASSSTGTRGEQYF.

CDR3 coding DNA: TGCGCCAGCAGCCTCCCCTCCCCCGGGGAGCTGTTTTTT. Translated, it gives CASSLPSPGELFF. The chain recombines TRBV5-1 with TRBJ2-2, with D unclear. The CDR3 covers 13 residues. Germline V lookup: CDR1 SGHRS, CDR2 YFSETQ. The V end lost 4 bases, the J end lost 6 bases, and 10 bases lay between the germline ends.

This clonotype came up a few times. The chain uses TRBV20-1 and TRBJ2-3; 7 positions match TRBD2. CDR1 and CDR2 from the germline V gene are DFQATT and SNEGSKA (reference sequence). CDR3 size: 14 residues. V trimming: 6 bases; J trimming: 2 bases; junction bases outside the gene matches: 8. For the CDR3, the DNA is TGCAGTGCCGATAGCGGGCCTTCCACAGATACGCAGTATTTT. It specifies CSADSGPSTDTQYF.

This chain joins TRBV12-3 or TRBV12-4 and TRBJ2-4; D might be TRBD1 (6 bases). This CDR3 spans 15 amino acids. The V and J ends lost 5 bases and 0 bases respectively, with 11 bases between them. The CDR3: CASSRQDLAKNIQYF. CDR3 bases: TGTGCCAGCAGTAGACAGGACCTAGCCAAAAACATTCAGTACTTC.

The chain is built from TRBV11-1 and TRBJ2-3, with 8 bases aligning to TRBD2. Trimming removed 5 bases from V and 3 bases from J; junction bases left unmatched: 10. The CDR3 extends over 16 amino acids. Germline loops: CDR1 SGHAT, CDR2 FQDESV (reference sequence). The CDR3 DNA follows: TGTGCCAGCAGCCATAGCAGCGGGAGTGGGACAGATACGCAGTATTTT. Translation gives CASSHSSGSGTDTQYF. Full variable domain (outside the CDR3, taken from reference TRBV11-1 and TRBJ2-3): EAEVAQSPRYKITEKSQAVAFWCDPISGHATLYWYRQILGQGPELLVQFQDESVVDDSQLPKDRFSAERLKGVDSTLKIQPAELGDSAMYLCASSHSSGSGTDTQYFGPGTRLTVL.

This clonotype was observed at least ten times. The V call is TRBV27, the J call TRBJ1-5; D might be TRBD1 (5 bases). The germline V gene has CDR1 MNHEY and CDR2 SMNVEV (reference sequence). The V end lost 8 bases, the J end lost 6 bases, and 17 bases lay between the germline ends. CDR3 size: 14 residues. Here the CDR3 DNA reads TGTGCCAGCGGGGACCCAAGTCGGAGTCAGCCCCAGCATTTT. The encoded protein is CASGDPSRSQPQHF.

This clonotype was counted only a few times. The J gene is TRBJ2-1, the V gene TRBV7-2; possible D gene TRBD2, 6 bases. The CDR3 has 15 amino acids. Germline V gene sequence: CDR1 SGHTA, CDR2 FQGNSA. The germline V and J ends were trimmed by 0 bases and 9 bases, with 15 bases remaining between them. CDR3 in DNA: TGTGCCAGCAGCTTAGCCGGGAGCGGTGGCGGTGAGCAGTTCTTC. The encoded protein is CASSLAGSGGGEQFF.

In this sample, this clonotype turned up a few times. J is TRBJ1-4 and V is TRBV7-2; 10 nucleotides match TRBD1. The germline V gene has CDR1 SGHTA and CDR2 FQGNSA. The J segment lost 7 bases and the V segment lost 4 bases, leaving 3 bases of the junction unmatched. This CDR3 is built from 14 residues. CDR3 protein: CASSYGTGVEKLFF. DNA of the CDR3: TGTGCCAGCAGCTACGGGACAGGGGTTGAAAAACTGTTTTTT.

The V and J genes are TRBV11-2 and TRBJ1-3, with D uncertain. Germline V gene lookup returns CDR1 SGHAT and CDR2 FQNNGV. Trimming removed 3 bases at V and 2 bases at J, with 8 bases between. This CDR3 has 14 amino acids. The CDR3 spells CASSLTEAGNTIYF. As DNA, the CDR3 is TGTGCCAGCAGCTTGACCGAAGCTGGAAACACCATATATTTT. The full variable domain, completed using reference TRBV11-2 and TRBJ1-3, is EAGVAQSPRYKIIEKRQSVAFWCNPISGHATLYWYQQILGQGPKLLIQFQNNGVVDDSQLPKDRFSAERLKGVDSTLKIQPAKLEDSAVYLCASSLTEAGNTIYFGEGSWLTVV.

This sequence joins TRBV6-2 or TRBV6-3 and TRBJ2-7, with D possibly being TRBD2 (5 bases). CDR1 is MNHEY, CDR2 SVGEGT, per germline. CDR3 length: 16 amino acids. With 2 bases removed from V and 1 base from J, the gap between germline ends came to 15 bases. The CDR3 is CASSYILGIRSYEQYF. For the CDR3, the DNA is TGTGCCAGCAGTTACATCCTCGGGATACGATCCTACGAGCAGTACTTC.

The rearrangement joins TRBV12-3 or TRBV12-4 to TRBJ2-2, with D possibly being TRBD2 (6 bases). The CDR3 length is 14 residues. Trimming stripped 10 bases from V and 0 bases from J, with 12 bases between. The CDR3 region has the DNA TGTGCCACCCGGAGGGGCGCGAACACCGGGGAGCTGTTTTTT. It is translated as CATRRGANTGELFF.

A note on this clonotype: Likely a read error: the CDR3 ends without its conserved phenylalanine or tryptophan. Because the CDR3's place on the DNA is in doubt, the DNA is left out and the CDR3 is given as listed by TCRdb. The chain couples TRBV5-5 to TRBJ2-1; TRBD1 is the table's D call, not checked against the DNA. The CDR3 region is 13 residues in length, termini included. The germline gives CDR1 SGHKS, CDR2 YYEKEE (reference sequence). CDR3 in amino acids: CASSLPGQLTTPS.

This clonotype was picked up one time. The chain's CDR3 is CASSTGTVLSGANVLTF. CDR3 DNA sequence: TGTGCCAGCAGCACCGGGACGGTTTTATCTGGGGCCAACGTCCTGACTTTC. The chain has TRBV12-3 or TRBV12-4 and TRBJ2-6; D is perhaps TRBD1 or TRBD2 (5 bases each). The CDR3 contains 17 residues. V dropped 6 bases and J dropped 1 base, with 16 bases sitting between them.